This is a list of T cell receptor beta chains from one sample in a study of T-cell memory formation after mild COVID-19. MiXCR, run by TCRdb on the 5' RACE reads, gives a single entry per CDR3 protein. This sample has just over 400,000 distinct CDR3 sequences, with about a quarter found just once. Sequencing was done on a sample of PBMCs or a T cell subset sorted from them (not recorded which). The receptors shown here come from an adult woman who had mild COVID-19 (a few samples of this study predate the infection). Cell type and time point are not known. CDR3s include the opening cysteine and the closing phenylalanine or tryptophan. A D gene is named only where the DNA matches it firmly. Clone sizes are given selectively: once, few, many, or a class where the clone is expanded.

TGTGCCAGCAGTTACTCCCGGGGGGGGGACACTGAAGCTTTCTTT	CASSYSRGGDTEAFF	few	TRBJ1-1	.	TRBV6-5	15
TGTGCCACCAGTGCGGGACAGGGAAACACCATATATTTT	CATSAGQGNTIYF	.	TRBJ1-3	TRBD1	TRBV24-1	13
TGTGCCAGCAGCTTGGCCGGGCCCCAAGAGACCCAGTACTTC	CASSLAGPQETQYF	few	TRBJ2-5	.	TRBV5-6	14
TGTGCCAGCAGTTTATCTGGGAGGACAGGGAATTACTCACCCCTCCACTTT	CASSLSGRTGNYSPLHF	.	TRBJ1-6	TRBD1	TRBV27	17
TGCAGTGCCCCCCGGGGACAGCTCAACTATGGCTACACCTTC	CSAPRGQLNYGYTF	few	TRBJ1-2	TRBD1	TRBV20-1	14
TGTGCCAGCAGCCCGGTTCTAGCGGGGGACAATGAGCAGTTCTTC	CASSPVLAGDNEQFF	.	TRBJ2-1	TRBD2	TRBV7-9	15
TGTGCCAGCAGTTTATTTTTCCCCCCACTCGAGCAGTACTTC	CASSLFFPPLEQYF	.	TRBJ2-7	.	TRBV12-3/TRBV12-4	14
TGTGCCAGCAGCAACAGGGGAAACACCATATATTTT	CASSNRGNTIYF	.	TRBJ1-3	.	TRBV9	12
TGTGCCAGCAGCTACAAGGACAGGGCGTACGAGCAGTACTTC	CASSYKDRAYEQYF	few	TRBJ2-7	TRBD1	TRBV5-5	14
TGTGCCAGCAGCCCCATTGAACGGGGATACACCGGGGAGCTGTTTTTT	CASSPIERGYTGELFF	.	TRBJ2-2	.	TRBV14	16
TGTGCCGGCAGCAGCGACAGGGGGCAGTACGAGCAGTACTTC	CAGSSDRGQYEQYF	.	TRBJ2-7	TRBD1	TRBV7-9	14
TGTGCCAGCAGGGGCCGCCGGGGATATTCCTACGAGCAGTACTTC	CASRGRRGYSYEQYF	.	TRBJ2-7	.	TRBV12-3/TRBV12-4	15
TGCAGTGCTAGTCCCCCAGGGGGACTAGAGTACAATGAGCAGTTCTTC	CSASPPGGLEYNEQFF	few	TRBJ2-1	.	TRBV20-1	16
TGTGCCAGTGGGACTAGCGGTAACACCGGGGAGCTGTTTTTT	CASGTSGNTGELFF	.	TRBJ2-2	TRBD2	TRBV6-1	14